The rows below give T cell receptor beta chains drawn from one sample of a study of radiotherapy plus CTLA-4 blockade in lung cancer. Sequenced by immunoSEQ multiplex PCR; TCRdb stores in-frame clones only, minus some. The sample contains 100,000 or so clones, around four fifths of which appear only once. This material consisted of peripheral blood, taken from a patient treated with radiotherapy plus ipilimumab. The receptors were gathered from a human donor with non-small cell lung cancer that progressed on radiotherapy plus ipilimumab. The CDR3 runs from the conserved cysteine through the conserved F or W. The order of the fields is clone size, J gene, V gene, D gene, CDR3 protein, CDR3 DNA. D genes are given only for firm matches. Clone size is shown for a subset of rows, as once, few, many or a class of expanded clone.

>NA|TRBJ1-3|TRBV14|NA
CASSQVGSSGNTIYF
TGTGCCAGCAGCCAAGTGGGGAGCTCTGGAAACACCATATATTTT
>once|TRBJ1-1|TRBV30|TRBD1
CAWSVAGGNTEAFF
TGTGCCTGGAGTGTAGCAGGGGGAAACACTGAAGCTTTCTTT
>NA|TRBJ2-1|TRBV5-1|TRBD2
CASSLGLADYNEQFF
TGCGCCAGCAGCCTAGGACTAGCGGACTACAATGAGCAGTTCTTC
>NA|TRBJ2-3|TRBV5-6|NA
CASSLGRHTDTQYF
TGTGCCAGCAGCTTGGGAAGGCACACAGATACGCAGTATTTT
>NA|TRBJ2-7|TRBV15|TRBD2
CATSRDLLAGAYEQYF
TGTGCCACCAGCAGAGACCTACTAGCGGGTGCCTACGAGCAGTACTTC
>NA|TRBJ2-3|TRBV5-1|TRBD2
CASSLGERLAGYLTDTQYF
TGCGCCAGCAGCTTGGGGGAAAGACTAGCGGGATATTTGACAGATACGCAGTATTTT
>few|TRBJ2-2|TRBV5-1|NA
CASSYRDTGELFF
TGCGCCAGCAGCTACAGGGACACCGGGGAGCTGTTTTTT
>NA|TRBJ1-5|TRBV19|NA
CASSISRAGEYRPKGQPQHF
TGTGCCAGTAGTATAAGTAGGGCAGGGGAGTATCGGCCAAAGGGTCAGCCCCAGCATTTT
>NA|TRBJ1-1|TRBV7-8|NA
CASRATLGLNTEAFF
TGTGCCAGCAGGGCCACCCTGGGCTTGAACACTGAAGCTTTCTTT
>NA|TRBJ2-1|TRBV10-3|TRBD2
CAISGGGAYNEQFF
TGTGCCATCTCGGGAGGAGGGGCTTACAATGAGCAGTTCTTC
>NA|TRBJ1-4|TRBV5-4|NA
CASSLTTGPNEKLFF
TGTGCCAGCAGCTTGACCACAGGGCCTAATGAAAAACTGTTTTTT
>few|TRBJ2-7|TRBV10-3|TRBD2
CAISKGLAGGPQEQYF
TGTGCCATCAGTAAGGGACTAGCGGGAGGGCCTCAGGAGCAGTACTTC
>few|TRBJ2-5|TRBV30|TRBD1
CAWGRGRETQYF
TGTGCCTGGGGCAGGGGGCGGGAGACCCAGTACTTC
>NA|TRBJ1-3|TRBV11-2|NA
CASSPGLRGSGNTIYF
TGTGCCAGCAGCCCAGGGTTACGGGGCTCTGGAAACACCATATATTTT
>NA|TRBJ2-1|TRBV29-1|TRBD2
CSVPGLAGGEQFF
TGCAGCGTCCCCGGACTAGCGGGGGGTGAGCAGTTCTTC
>few|TRBJ2-6|TRBV19|NA
CASDPRGGLGANVLTF
TGTGCCAGTGATCCGAGAGGGGGACTTGGGGCCAACGTCCTGACTTTC
>NA|TRBJ2-1|TRBV2|TRBD2
CASRATSGTSNEQFF
TGTGCCAGCAGGGCAACCTCCGGGACTAGCAATGAGCAGTTCTTC
>NA|TRBJ1-2|TRBV18|NA
CASSHTDSYGYTF
TGTGCCAGCTCTCATACAGACAGCTATGGCTACACCTTC
>NA|TRBJ2-7|TRBV6-1|NA
CASSESIGVAYEQYF
TGTGCCAGCAGTGAATCGATAGGGGTGGCCTACGAGCAGTACTTC
>once|TRBJ2-5|TRBV7-7|TRBD1
CASSPTGVRETQYF
TGTGCTAGCAGCCCGACAGGGGTGAGGGAGACCCAGTACTTC
>NA|TRBJ1-1|TRBV5-6|NA
CASSLVGIGRNTEAFF
TGTGCCAGCAGCTTGGTAGGGATTGGACGCAACACTGAAGCTTTCTTT
>NA|TRBJ2-7|TRBV28|NA
CASSSSYWADSYEQYF
TGTGCCAGCAGCTCCTCATACTGGGCTGATTCCTACGAGCAGTACTTC
>NA|TRBJ1-1|TRBV29-1|NA
CSVEGIVDEAFF
TGCAGCGTCGAGGGGATAGTGGATGAAGCTTTCTTT
>NA|TRBJ2-3|TRBV4-2|TRBD2
CASSSRGVGTDTQYF
TGTGCCAGCAGCTCCCGGGGGGTGGGCACAGATACGCAGTATTTT
>NA|TRBJ2-1|TRBV7-3|TRBD2
CASSPLAGGPGEQFF
TGTGCCAGCAGCCCCCTCGCGGGGGGGCCGGGTGAGCAGTTCTTC
>few|TRBJ2-7|TRBV18|NA
CASSLQGGSSYEQYF
TGTGCCAGCTCACTTCAGGGGGGGAGCTCCTACGAGCAGTACTTC
>NA|TRBJ2-1|TRBV4-1|NA
CASSSRGLVGNEQFF
TGCGCCAGCAGCTCCCGGGGGCTAGTTGGGAATGAGCAGTTCTTC
>NA|TRBJ2-7|TRBV7-2|NA
CASSLAAQGHPYEQYF
TGTGCCAGCAGCTTAGCAGCACAGGGTCATCCCTACGAGCAGTACTTC
>NA|TRBJ1-2|TRBV28|NA
CASIPAGAPGGYTF
TGTGCCAGCATTCCAGCGGGGGCGCCGGGGGGCTACACCTTC
>NA|TRBJ1-1|TRBV6-1|NA
CATLSGLNTEAFF
TGTGCCACCCTCTCAGGGTTGAACACTGAAGCTTTCTTT
>NA|TRBJ2-1|TRBV5-1|NA
CASSWGLEGEQFF
TGCGCCAGCAGCTGGGGACTCGAAGGTGAGCAGTTCTTC
>NA|TRBJ2-2|TRBV29-1|NA
CSVEEGGVVGELFF
TGCAGCGTTGAAGAAGGCGGTGTGGTCGGGGAGCTGTTTTTT
>few|TRBJ2-7|TRBV13|NA
CASSPRQGREKQYF
TGTGCCAGCAGCCCACGACAGGGGAGGGAGAAGCAGTACTTC
>NA|TRBJ1-1|TRBV11-3|NA
CASSLAVNTEAFF
TGTGCCAGCAGCTTAGCGGTAAACACTGAAGCTTTCTTT
>NA|TRBJ1-4|TRBV4-2|NA
CASSQDRGRVNEKLFF
TGTGCCAGCAGCCAAGATAGGGGCAGGGTTAACGAAAAACTGTTTTTT
>NA|TRBJ2-1|TRBV2|TRBD2
CASSGTSGRARQFF
TGTGCCAGCAGTGGGACTAGCGGGAGGGCACGACAGTTCTTC
>once|TRBJ2-1|TRBV5-1|NA
CASKSDSFSYNEQFF
TGCGCCAGCAAGTCGGACAGTTTCTCCTACAATGAGCAGTTCTTC
>NA|TRBJ1-2|TRBV4-2|NA
CASSQHPVANYGYTF
TGTGCCAGCAGCCAACATCCGGTAGCTAACTATGGCTACACCTTC
>few|TRBJ2-1|TRBV7-2|TRBD2
CASSLGPLAGQFF
TGTGCCAGCAGCTTAGGCCCACTAGCGGGGCAGTTCTTC
>once|TRBJ2-2|TRBV6-5|NA
CASSYLAGPYTGELFF
TGTGCCAGCAGTTACCTGGCGGGACCGTACACCGGGGAGCTGTTTTTT